This T cell receptor beta chain was captured in a study of T cell changes during pregnancy in multiple sclerosis. Repertoires were generated with immunoSEQ multiplex PCR, while TCRdb's copy carries only in-frame clones and drops some. This table has 70,000 to 95,000 clones, under 95% appearing once. The V end was cut by 1 base, the J end by 2 bases, with 9 bases between. This CDR3 comprises 14 residues. Germline CDR1 and CDR2: LNHDA and SQIVND (reference sequence). The chain couples TRBV19 to TRBJ2-7, with D uncertain. The sample in question was peripheral blood, obtained after pregnancy. The source of this sequence is a female donor in good health, enrolled as a control in a pregnancy study. CDR3 coding DNA: TGTGCCAGTAGTATAGGAGACGGAGCCTACGAGCAGTACTTC. This codes for CASSIGDGAYEQYF.